The sequence of this TCR beta chain was determined in a study of T cell responses to AZD1222 COVID-19 vaccine. Points from the study as a whole: Donors in the cohort were predominantly white British and more often female, and clonal diversity was possibly underestimated. Spike-specific TCR repertoires showed rising breadth and depth after two AZD1222 doses. Reportedly, close to half of spike-specific TCRs are directed against unmutated variant regions.

The CDR3 loop spans 14 amino acids. Germline-derived CDR1 and CDR2 are SNHLY and FYNNEI. With 2 bases removed from V and 1 base from J, the gap between germline ends came to 6 bases. Clones were read by immunoSEQ multiplex PCR, and TCRdb kept only the in-frame ones, dropping some. The repertoire holds 90,000 to 120,000 clones, with 92% as singletons. A remark on this clone: Its specificity is not known.

The sequencing here drew on peripheral blood, taken 28 days after the second AZD1222 dose. The clonotype originates from an adult who received the AZD1222 COVID-19 vaccine. The genes are TRBV2 and TRBJ1-5; possible D gene TRBD1, 6 bases. The CDR3 loop is CASSEQGSNQPQHF. The CDR3 DNA reads TGTGCCAGCAGTGAACAGGGGAGCAATCAGCCCCAGCATTTT.